This T cell receptor (beta chain) emerged from a study of Ad26.COV2.S vaccination and SARS-CoV-2 variants. To note about this clone: Antigen: not known.

Findings and limits, study-wide: Recipients given vaccine exceeded placebo recipients in spike-specific TCR breadth.

Assay used: immunoSEQ multiplex PCR; TCRdb lists only in-frame clones, some missing. The profile shows about 680,000 clones, roughly nine tenths of them singletons. The treatment here: roughly 20 received Ad26.COV2.S at low or high dose, single or two shots; about 5 received placebo; per-sample allocation not given. Specimen acquisition occurred on day 63 following the initial vaccine or placebo injection. Germline lookup yields CDR1 MNHEY and CDR2 SVGAGI. This CDR3 has 15 amino acids. Trimming left V 4 bases short and J 0 bases short, with 10 bases between. The rearrangement uses TRBV6-5 and TRBJ2-1; tentatively, D is TRBD1 (5 bases). Material: peripheral blood, obtained in a trial of Ad26.COV2.S vaccine versus placebo. The clonotype comes from a person between 18 and 60 years old who received the Ad26.COV2.S COVID-19 vaccine or a placebo. The CDR3 sequence: CASSSDSSSYNEQFF. The CDR3 bases are TGTGCCAGCAGTTCCGACAGTAGCTCCTACAATGAGCAGTTCTTC.